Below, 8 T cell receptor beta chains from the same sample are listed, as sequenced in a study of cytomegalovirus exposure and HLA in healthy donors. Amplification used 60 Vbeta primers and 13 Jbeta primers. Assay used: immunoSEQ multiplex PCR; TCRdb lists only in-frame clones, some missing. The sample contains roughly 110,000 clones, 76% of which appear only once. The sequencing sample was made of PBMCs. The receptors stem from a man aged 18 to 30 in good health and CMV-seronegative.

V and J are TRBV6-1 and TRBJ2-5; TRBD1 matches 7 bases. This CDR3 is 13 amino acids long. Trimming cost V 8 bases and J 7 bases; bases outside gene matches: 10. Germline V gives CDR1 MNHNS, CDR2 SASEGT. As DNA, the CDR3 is TGTGCCAGCCACGACAGGGAGTGGGCGACCCAGTACTTC. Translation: CASHDREWATQYF.

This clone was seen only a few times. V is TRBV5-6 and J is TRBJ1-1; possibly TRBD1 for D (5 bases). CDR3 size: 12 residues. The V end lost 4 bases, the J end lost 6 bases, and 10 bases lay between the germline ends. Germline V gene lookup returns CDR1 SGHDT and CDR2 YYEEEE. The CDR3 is CASSLWGAEAFF. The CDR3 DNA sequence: TGTGCCAGCAGCCTATGGGGGGCTGAAGCTTTCTTT. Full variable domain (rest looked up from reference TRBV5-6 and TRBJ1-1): DAGVTQSPTHLIKTRGQQVTLRCSPKSGHDTVSWYQQALGQGPQFIFQYYEEEERQRGNFPDRFSGHQFPNYSSELNVNALLLGDSALYLCASSLWGAEAFFGQGTRLTVV.

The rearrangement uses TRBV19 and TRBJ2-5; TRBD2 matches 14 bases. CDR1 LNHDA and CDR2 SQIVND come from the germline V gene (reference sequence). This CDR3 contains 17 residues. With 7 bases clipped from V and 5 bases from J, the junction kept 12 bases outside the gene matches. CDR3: CASTHHGGLAGVETQYF. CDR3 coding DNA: TGTGCCAGTACCCACCATGGGGGACTAGCGGGGGTTGAGACCCAGTACTTC.

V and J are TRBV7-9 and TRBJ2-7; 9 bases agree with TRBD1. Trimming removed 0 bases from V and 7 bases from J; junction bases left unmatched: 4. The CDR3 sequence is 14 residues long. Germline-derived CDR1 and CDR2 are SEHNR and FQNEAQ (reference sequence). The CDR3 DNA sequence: TGTGCCAGCAGCTTAGCTCAGGGACAGGGTGAGCAGTACTTC. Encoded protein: CASSLAQGQGEQYF.

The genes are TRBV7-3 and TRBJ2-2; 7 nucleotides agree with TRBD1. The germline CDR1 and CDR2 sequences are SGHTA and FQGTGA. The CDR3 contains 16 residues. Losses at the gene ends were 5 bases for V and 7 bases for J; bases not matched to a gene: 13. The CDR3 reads CASSRNRGASGGELFF. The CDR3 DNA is TGTGCCAGCAGCCGTAACAGGGGCGCGAGTGGCGGGGAGCTGTTTTTT. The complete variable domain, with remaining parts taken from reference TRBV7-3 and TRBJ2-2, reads GAGVSQTPSNKVTEKGKYVELRCDPISGHTALYWYRQSLGQGPEFLIYFQGTGAADDSGLPNDRFFAVRPEGSVSTLKIQRTERGDSAVYLCASSRNRGASGGELFFGEGSRLTVL.

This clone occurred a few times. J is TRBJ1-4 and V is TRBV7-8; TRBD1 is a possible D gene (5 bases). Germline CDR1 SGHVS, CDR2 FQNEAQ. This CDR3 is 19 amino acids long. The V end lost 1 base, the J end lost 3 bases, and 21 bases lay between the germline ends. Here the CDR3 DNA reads TGTGCCAGCAGCTTAGGGCTAGCGGGGGGTATTTCCCCTAATGAAAAACTGTTTTTT. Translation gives CASSLGLAGGISPNEKLFF.

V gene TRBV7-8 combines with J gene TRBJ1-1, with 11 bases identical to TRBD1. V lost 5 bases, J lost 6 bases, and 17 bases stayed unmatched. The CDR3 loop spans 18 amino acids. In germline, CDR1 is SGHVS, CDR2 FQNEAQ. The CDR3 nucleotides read TGTGCCAGCAGCGTATTCCGGACAGGGGGCTCCTGGACGGCTGAAGCTTTCTTT. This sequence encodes CASSVFRTGGSWTAEAFF.

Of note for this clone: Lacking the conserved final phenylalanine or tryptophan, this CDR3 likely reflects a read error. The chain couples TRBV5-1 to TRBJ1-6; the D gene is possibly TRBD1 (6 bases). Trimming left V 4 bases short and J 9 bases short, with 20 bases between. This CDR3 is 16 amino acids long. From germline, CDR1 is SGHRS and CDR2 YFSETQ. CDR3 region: CASSPIGGGASSPLHL. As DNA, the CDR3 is TGCGCCAGCAGCCCGATAGGGGGGGGCGCGAGTTCACCCCTCCACCTT.